A single sample gave rise to the 5 T cell receptor beta chains below, sequenced in a study of T cell responses to AZD1222 COVID-19 vaccine (dated by TCRdb to the early 2020s). The library was built by means of the immunoSEQ multiplex PCR assay. What TCRdb holds here is the immuneACCESS table cut down to in-frame rearrangements. Part of the clones is not present; checked against another copy, under half of the missing clones reflect an unresolved V gene, and the others are unexplained. The sample contains 150,000 to 200,000 clones, approximately 86% of them found a single time. Of the sample, approximately 7.7% is held by the ten largest clones. In light of the paper, this sample's time point label describes: baseline before first vaccination. Sequencing used peripheral blood, obtained on day 0 of AZD1222 vaccination. These receptors were obtained from an adult in good health.

The V call is TRBV18, the J call TRBJ2-3; D assignment may be TRBD1 or TRBD2 (6 bases each). Trimming pared 3 bases from V and 3 bases from J, leaving 16 bases between. CDR3 length: 16 residues. The V gene's germline CDR1 is KGHSH and CDR2 LQKENI. CDR3 sequence: CASSPLEGGPTDTQYF. In DNA form, the CDR3 reads TGTGCCAGCTCACCCCTGGAAGGGGGGCCGACAGATACGCAGTATTTT.

The CDR3 loop reads CASSEAGPWGYTF. The CDR3 nucleotides read TGTGCCAGCAGTGAAGCCGGCCCCTGGGGCTACACCTTC. This chain uses TRBV6-1 with TRBJ1-2; D remains unclear. V shed 0 bases and J shed 8 bases, with 10 bases lying between them. CDR3 size: 13 residues. Germline V gives CDR1 MNHNS, CDR2 SASEGT.

The chain combines TRBV23-1 with TRBJ1-1; D is unclear. TRBV23-1 qualifies as an ORF whose function is uncertain. CDR3 length equals 14 residues. Trimming pared 1 base from V and 8 bases from J, leaving 14 bases between. Here the CDR3 DNA reads TGCGCCAGCAGTCAATTTTTCCACAGTCACGAAGCTTTCTTT. Amino acid sequence: CASSQFFHSHEAFF.

The chain has TRBV7-6 and TRBJ1-1; TRBD1 aligns across 7 bases. The V and J ends lost 5 bases and 2 bases, in that order; junction bases with no gene match: 8. The CDR3 spans 15 residues. Germline V gives CDR1 SGHVS, CDR2 FNYEAQ. CDR3 loop: CASSPTAGGNTEAFF. The CDR3 DNA follows: TGTGCCAGCAGCCCGACGGCAGGGGGTAACACTGAAGCTTTCTTT.

The V call is TRBV7-9, the J call TRBJ2-3, with a tentative D call TRBD2 (7 bases). Germline CDR1 reads SEHNR; CDR2 reads FQNEAQ (reference sequence). This CDR3 is built from 14 residues. V lost 6 bases and J 4 bases, leaving 14 bases between the germline ends. The CDR3 sequence: CASRGGAEADTQYF. The CDR3 bases are TGTGCCAGCAGAGGGGGGGCAGAGGCAGATACGCAGTATTTT.